This T cell receptor (beta chain) was obtained from a study of PD-1 blockade in classical Hodgkin lymphoma. About the study: Patients in the cohort were put on intravenous nivolumab, 3 mg/kg every 2 weeks.

The data were produced by immunoSEQ multiplex PCR, yet TCRdb's version contains in-frame clones alone and is incomplete. The sample holds just over 35,000 clones; roughly three quarters are singletons and the top ten take approximately 14%. All patients experienced relapse after autologous stem cell transplantation, and brentuximab vedotin exposure was variable. The receptor comes from a human donor with classical Hodgkin lymphoma. The sequences come from peripheral blood mononuclear cells (PBMCs), collected before the second cycle of nivolumab.

The CDR3 here is CAISASSPGGYTEAFF. The CDR3 nucleotides are TGTGCCATCAGTGCCTCCTCGCCAGGGGGCTACACTGAAGCTTTCTTT. The J gene is TRBJ1-1, the V gene TRBV10-3; 8 bases are shared with TRBD1. The CDR3 consists of 16 residues. CDR1 and CDR2 (germline): ENHRY, SYGVKD. V was pared by 4 bases and J by 3 bases, with 10 bases of the junction left unmatched.